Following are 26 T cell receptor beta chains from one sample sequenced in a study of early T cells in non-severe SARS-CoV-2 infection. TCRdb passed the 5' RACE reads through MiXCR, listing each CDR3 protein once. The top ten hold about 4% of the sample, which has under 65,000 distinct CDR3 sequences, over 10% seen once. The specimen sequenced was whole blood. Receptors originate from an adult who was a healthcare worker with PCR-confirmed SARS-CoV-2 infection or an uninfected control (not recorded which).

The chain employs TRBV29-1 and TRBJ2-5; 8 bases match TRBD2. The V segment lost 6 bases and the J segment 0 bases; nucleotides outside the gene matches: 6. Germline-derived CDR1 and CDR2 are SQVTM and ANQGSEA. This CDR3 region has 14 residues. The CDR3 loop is CSVVSGVHQETQYF. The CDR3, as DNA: TGCAGCGTCGTTAGCGGGGTACACCAAGAGACCCAGTACTTC. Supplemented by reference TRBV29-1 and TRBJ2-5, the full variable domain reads SAVISQKPSRDICQRGTSLTIQCQVDSQVTMMFWYRQQPGQSLTLIATANQGSEATYESGFVIDKFPISRPNLTFSTLTVSNMSPEDSSIYLCSVVSGVHQETQYFGPGTRLLVL.

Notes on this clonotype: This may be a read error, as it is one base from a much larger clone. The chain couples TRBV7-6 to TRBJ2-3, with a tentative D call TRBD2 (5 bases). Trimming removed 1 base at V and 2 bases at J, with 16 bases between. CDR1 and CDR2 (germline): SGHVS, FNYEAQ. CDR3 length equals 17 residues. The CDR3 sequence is CASSLVSLAANTDTQYF. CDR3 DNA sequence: TGTGCCAGCAGCTTAGTCTCGCTAGCTGCTAACACAGATACGCAGTATTTT.

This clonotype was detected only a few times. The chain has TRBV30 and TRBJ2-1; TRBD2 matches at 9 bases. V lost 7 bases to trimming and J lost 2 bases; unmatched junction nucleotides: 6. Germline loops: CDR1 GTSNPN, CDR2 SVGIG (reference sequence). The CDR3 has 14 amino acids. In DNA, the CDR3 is TGTGCCTACACTACTAGCGGGCCCTACAATGAGCAGTTCTTC. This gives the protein CAYTTSGPYNEQFF.

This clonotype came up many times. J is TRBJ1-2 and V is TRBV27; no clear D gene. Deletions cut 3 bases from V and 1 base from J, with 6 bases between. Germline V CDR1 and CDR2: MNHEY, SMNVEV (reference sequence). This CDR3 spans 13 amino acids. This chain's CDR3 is CASSFNSNYGYTF. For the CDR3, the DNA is TGTGCCAGCAGTTTTAACAGTAACTATGGCTACACCTTC.

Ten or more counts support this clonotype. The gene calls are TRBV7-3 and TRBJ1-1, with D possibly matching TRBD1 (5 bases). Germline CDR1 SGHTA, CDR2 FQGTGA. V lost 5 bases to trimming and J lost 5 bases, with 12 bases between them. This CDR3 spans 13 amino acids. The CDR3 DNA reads TGTGCCAGCAGCCCGGGGCTGGGAACTGAAGCTTTCTTT. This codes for CASSPGLGTEAFF.

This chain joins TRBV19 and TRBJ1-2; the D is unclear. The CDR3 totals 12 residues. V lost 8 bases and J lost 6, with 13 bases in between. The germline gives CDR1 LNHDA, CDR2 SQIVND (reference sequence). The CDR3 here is CASPPGCDGYTF. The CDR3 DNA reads TGTGCCAGTCCTCCAGGTTGCGATGGCTACACCTTC.

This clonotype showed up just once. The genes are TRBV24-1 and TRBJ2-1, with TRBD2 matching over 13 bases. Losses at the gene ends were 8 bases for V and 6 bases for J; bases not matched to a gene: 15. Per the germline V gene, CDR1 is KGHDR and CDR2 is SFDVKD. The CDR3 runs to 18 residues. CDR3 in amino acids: CATTPPGTSGEVCNEQFF. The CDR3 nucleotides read TGTGCCACCACTCCCCCCGGGACTAGCGGGGAGGTCTGCAATGAGCAGTTCTTC.

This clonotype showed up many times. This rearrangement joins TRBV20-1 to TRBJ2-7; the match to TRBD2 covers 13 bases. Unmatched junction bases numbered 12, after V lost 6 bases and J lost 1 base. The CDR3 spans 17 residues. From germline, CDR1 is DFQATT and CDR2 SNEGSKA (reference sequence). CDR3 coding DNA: TGCAGTGCCCCCGGACTAGCGGGAGTGGGAAAGTCCTACGAGCAGTACTTC. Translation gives CSAPGLAGVGKSYEQYF.

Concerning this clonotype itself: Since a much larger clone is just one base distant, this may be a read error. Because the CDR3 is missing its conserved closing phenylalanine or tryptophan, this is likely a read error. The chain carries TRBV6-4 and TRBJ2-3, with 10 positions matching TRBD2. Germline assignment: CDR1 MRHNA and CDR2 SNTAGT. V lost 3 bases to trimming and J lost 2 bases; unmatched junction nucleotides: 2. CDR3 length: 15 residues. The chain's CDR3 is CASSEGTSDTDTQYY. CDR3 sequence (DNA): TGTGCCAGCAGTGAGGGGACTAGCGACACAGATACGCAGTATTAT.

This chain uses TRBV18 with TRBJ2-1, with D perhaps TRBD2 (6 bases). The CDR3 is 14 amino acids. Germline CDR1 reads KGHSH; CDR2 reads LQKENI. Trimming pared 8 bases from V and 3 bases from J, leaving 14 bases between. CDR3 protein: CASHAGSGYNEQFF. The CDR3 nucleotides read TGTGCCAGCCACGCAGGTAGCGGCTACAATGAGCAGTTCTTC.

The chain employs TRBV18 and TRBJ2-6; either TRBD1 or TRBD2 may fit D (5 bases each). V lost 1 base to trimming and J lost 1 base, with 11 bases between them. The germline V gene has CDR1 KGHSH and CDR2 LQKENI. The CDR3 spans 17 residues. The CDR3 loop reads CASSPRVGPSGANVLTF. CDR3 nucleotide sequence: TGTGCCAGCTCACCACGGGTGGGACCTTCTGGGGCCAACGTCCTGACTTTC.

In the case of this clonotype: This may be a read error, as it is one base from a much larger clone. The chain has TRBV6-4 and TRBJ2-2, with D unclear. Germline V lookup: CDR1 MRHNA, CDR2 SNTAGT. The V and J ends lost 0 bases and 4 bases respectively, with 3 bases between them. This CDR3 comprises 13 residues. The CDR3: CASSDSGTGELFF. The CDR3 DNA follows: TGTGCCAGCAGTGACTCGGGCACCGGGGAGCTGTTTTTT.

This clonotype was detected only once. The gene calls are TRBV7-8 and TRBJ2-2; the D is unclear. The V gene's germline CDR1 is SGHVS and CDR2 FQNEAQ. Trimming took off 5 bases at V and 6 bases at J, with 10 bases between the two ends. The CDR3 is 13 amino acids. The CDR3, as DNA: TGTGCCAGCAGCCGGAGCCGGTCCGGGGAGCTGTTTTTT. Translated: CASSRSRSGELFF.

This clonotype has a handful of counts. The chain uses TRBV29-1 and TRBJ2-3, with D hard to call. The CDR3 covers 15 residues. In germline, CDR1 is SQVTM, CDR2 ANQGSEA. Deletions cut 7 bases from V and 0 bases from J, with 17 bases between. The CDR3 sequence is CSGSIGRSSTDTQYF. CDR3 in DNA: TGCAGCGGGAGCATTGGACGGTCGAGCACAGATACGCAGTATTTT.

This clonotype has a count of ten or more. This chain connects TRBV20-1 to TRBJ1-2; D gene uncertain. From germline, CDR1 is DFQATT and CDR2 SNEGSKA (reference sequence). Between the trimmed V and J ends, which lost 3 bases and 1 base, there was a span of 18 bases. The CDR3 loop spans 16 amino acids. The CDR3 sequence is CSARPLSRFVNYGYTF. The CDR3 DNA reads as TGCAGTGCTAGGCCACTTTCAAGATTTGTTAACTATGGCTACACCTTC.

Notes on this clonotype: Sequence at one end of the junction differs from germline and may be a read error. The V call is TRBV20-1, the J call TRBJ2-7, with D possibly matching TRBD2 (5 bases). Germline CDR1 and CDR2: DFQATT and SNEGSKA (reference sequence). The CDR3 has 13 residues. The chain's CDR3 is CSASVREPYEQNF. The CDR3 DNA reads TGCAGTGCTAGTGTGAGGGAACCCTACGAGCAGAACTTC.

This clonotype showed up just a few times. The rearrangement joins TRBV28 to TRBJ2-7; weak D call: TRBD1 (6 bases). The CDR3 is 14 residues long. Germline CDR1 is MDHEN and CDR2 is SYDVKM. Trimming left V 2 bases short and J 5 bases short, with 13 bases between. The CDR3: CASSLTGNWDEQYF. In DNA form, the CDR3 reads TGTGCCAGCAGTTTAACAGGGAATTGGGACGAGCAGTACTTC.

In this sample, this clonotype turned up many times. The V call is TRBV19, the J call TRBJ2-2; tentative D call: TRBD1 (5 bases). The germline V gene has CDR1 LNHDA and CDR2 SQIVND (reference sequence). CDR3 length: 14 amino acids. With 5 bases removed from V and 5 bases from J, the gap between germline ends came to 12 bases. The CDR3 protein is CASSGAPRTGELFF. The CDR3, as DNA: TGTGCCAGTAGTGGGGCCCCGAGGACCGGGGAGCTGTTTTTT. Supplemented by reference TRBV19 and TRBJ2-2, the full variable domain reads DGGITQSPKYLFRKEGQNVTLSCEQNLNHDAMYWYRQDPGQGLRLIYYSQIVNDFQKGDIAEGYSVSREKKESFPLTVTSAQKNPTAFYLCASSGAPRTGELFFGEGSRLTVL.

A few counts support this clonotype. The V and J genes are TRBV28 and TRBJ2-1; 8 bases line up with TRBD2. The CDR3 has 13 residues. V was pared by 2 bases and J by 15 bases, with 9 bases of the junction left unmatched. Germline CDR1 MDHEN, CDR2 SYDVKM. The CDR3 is CASSLASGYSGFF. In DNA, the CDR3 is TGTGCCAGCAGTTTAGCTAGCGGGTACTCCGGGTTCTTC.

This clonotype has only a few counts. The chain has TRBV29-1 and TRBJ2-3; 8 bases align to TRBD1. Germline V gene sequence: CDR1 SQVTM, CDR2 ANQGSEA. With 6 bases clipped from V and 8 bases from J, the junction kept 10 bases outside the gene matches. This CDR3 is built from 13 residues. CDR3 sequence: CSVSTGGRGTQYF. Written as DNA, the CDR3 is TGCAGCGTCTCAACAGGGGGAAGGGGTACGCAGTATTTT.

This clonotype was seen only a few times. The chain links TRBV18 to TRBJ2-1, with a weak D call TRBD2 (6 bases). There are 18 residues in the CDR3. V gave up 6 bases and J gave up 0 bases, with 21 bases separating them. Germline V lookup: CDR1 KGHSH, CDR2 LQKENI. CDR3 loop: CASSPPWGGNRSYNEQFF. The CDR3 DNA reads TGTGCCAGCTCTCCCCCCTGGGGCGGGAACCGCTCCTACAATGAGCAGTTCTTC.

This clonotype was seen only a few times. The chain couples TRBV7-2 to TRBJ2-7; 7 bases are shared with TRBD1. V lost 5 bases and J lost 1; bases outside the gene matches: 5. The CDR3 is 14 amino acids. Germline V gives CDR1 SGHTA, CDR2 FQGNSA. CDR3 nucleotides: TGTGCCAGCAGCCAAAGGACAGGATCCTACGAGCAGTACTTC. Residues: CASSQRTGSYEQYF.

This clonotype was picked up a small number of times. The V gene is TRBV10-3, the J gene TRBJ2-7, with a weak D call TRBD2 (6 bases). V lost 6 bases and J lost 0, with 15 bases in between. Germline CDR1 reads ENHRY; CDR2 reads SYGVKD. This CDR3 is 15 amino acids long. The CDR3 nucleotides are TGTGCCATCAGCCCAACTAGCCAACTCTCCTACGAGCAGTACTTC. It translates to CAISPTSQLSYEQYF.

CDR3 sequence (DNA): TGCAGTGCTCGAAAACCGTACGGGGAGCTGTTTTTT. Its translation: CSARKPYGELFF. V and J are TRBV20-1 and TRBJ2-2; D ambiguous. CDR3 size: 12 residues. V shed 5 bases and J shed 7 bases, with 11 bases lying between them. CDR1 and CDR2 from the germline V gene are DFQATT and SNEGSKA (reference sequence).

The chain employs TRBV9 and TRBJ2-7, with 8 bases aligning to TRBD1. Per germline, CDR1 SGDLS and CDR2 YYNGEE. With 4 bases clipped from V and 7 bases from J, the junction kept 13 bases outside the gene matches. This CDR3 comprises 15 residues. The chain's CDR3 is CASSPPGQEALEQYF. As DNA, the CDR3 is TGTGCCAGCAGCCCCCCGGGACAGGAAGCTTTGGAGCAGTACTTC.

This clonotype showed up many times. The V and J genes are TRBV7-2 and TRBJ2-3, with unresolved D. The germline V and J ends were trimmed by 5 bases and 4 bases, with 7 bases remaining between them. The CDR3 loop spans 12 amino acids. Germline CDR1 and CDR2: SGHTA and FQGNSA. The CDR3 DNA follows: TGTGCCAGCAGCCTCCACTCAGATACGCAGTATTTT. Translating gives CASSLHSDTQYF.